One sample yielded the 14 T cell receptor beta chains listed below, sequenced in a study of molecular identifiers for immune sequencing clone quantification. Using its own MiXCR run on the PCR reads, TCRdb lists one record per CDR3 protein. The sample records 100,000 or so distinct CDR3 sequences, roughly a fifth being singletons. The sequenced sample consisted of naive CD8+ T cells from blood, with Jurkat cell RNA spiked in. The subset was: FACS-sorted CD8+CD4-CCR7+CD45RA+ naive T cells. These receptors originate from a human donor in good health. Some libraries in this study had Jurkat cell RNA spiked in.

In its sample, this clonotype was seen many times. The gene calls are TRBV7-2 and TRBJ1-1, with D perhaps TRBD1 (6 bases). V shed 1 base and J shed 6 bases, with 9 bases lying between them. Germline lookup yields CDR1 SGHTA and CDR2 FQGNSA. The CDR3 has 13 residues. The DNA of the CDR3 is TGTGCCAGCAGCTTAGTTCCAGGGGCTGAAGCTTTCTTT. Encoded protein: CASSLVPGAEAFF.

The chain carries TRBV15 and TRBJ2-2; TRBD2 agrees at 11 bases. Per germline, CDR1 LNHNV and CDR2 YYDKDF (reference sequence). This CDR3 contains 20 residues. V lost 2 bases and J lost 3; bases outside the gene matches: 14. The CDR3 protein is CATSRYGEVAGGRDTGELFF. The CDR3, as DNA: TGTGCCACCAGCAGATATGGGGAGGTAGCGGGGGGGCGCGACACCGGGGAGCTGTTTTTT.

This clonotype occurred a few times. The chain has TRBV30 and TRBJ2-7, with D hard to call. The CDR3 runs 14 residues. Trimming left V 5 bases short and J 0 bases short, with 14 bases between. The germline CDR1 and CDR2 sequences are GTSNPN and SVGIG (reference sequence). The CDR3 loop reads CAWEGPSSSYEQYF. In nucleotides, the CDR3 is TGTGCCTGGGAAGGTCCTTCGAGCTCCTACGAGCAGTACTTC.

About this clonotype: A much bigger clone sits one base away, suggesting this may be a read error. The rearrangement links TRBV9 to TRBJ1-1, with TRBD1 identical over 8 bases. The J segment lost 5 bases and the V segment lost 0 bases, leaving 15 bases of the junction unmatched. The germline gives CDR1 SGDLS, CDR2 YYNGEE. The CDR3 loop spans 18 amino acids. The CDR3 region has the DNA TGTGCCAGCAGCGTAGAACTCTTGCAGGGGGCACTTCTAACTGAAGCTTTCTTT. It codes for CASSVELLQGALLTEAFF.

In its sample, this clonotype was seen many times. The chain joins TRBV2 to TRBJ2-7; no clear D gene. The V gene's germline CDR1 is SNHLY and CDR2 FYNNEI. V was cut by 4 bases and J by 0 bases, with 19 bases left in between. The length of the CDR3 is 17 residues. Here the CDR3 reads CASSVPRSREGSYEQYF. In DNA, the CDR3 is TGTGCCAGCAGTGTTCCCCGATCCAGAGAAGGCTCCTACGAGCAGTACTTC.

This clonotype was observed at least ten times. The rearrangement uses TRBV6-2 or TRBV6-3 and TRBJ2-3; TRBD2 matches at 9 bases. This CDR3 is built from 16 residues. V dropped 2 bases and J dropped 3; count of bases not matched to a gene: 6. Per the germline V gene, CDR1 is MNHEY and CDR2 is SVGEGT. The DNA for the CDR3 is TGTGCCAGCAGTTACGGAAGGCTAGCGGGAACAGATACGCAGTATTTT. Protein product: CASSYGRLAGTDTQYF.

As regards this clonotype: A clone one base away is much larger, so this may be a read error. The CDR3 does not close with the conserved phenylalanine or tryptophan, likely indicating a read error. This chain connects TRBV12-3 or TRBV12-4 to TRBJ2-7, with a weak D call TRBD2 (6 bases). V lost 4 bases, J lost 2 bases, and 9 bases lay in between. The CDR3 totals 13 residues. CDR3 region: CASSWGEAYEQYL. In DNA form, the CDR3 reads TGTGCCAGCAGTTGGGGGGAAGCCTACGAGCAGTACCTC.

In this sample, this clonotype turned up many times. The chain uses TRBV5-6 and TRBJ2-3; D gene unclear. In germline, CDR1 is SGHDT, CDR2 YYEEEE. The CDR3 has 14 residues. The V gene lost 0 bases and the J gene lost 4 bases, with 9 bases spanning the gap. In DNA, the CDR3 is TGTGCCAGCAGCTTGGCCGCAGGCCCAGATACGCAGTATTTT. It translates to CASSLAAGPDTQYF.

This chain uses TRBV5-6 with TRBJ2-2, with D perhaps matching TRBD2 (6 bases). The CDR3 loop spans 15 amino acids. CDR1 is SGHDT, CDR2 YYEEEE, per germline. V lost 0 bases and J lost 4, with 10 bases in between. The CDR3 region is CASSLEEGSTGELFF. The CDR3 nucleotides read TGTGCCAGCAGCTTGGAGGAGGGTAGCACCGGGGAGCTGTTTTTT.

J is TRBJ2-1 and V is TRBV28; D is ambiguous. There are 14 residues in the CDR3. V shed 5 bases and J shed 8 bases, with 16 bases lying between them. From germline, CDR1 is MDHEN and CDR2 SYDVKM. This CDR3 reads CASSPLRGVDEQFF. The CDR3 bases are TGTGCCAGCAGTCCACTCCGTGGGGTAGATGAGCAGTTCTTC.

This clonotype was seen many times. The V call is TRBV30, the J call TRBJ2-7; D might be TRBD1 (6 bases). This CDR3 has 12 amino acids. V gave up 1 base and J gave up 6 bases, with 10 bases separating them. CDR1 is GTSNPN and CDR2 is SVGIG in the germline V gene (reference sequence). The CDR3 DNA is TGTGCCTGGAGTGAACAGGGCTCCGAGCAGTACTTC. Translated: CAWSEQGSEQYF.

The chain links TRBV7-9 to TRBJ1-5; D gene ambiguous. Germline V gene lookup returns CDR1 SEHNR and CDR2 FQNEAQ (reference sequence). The CDR3 has 12 residues. Trimming cost V 6 bases and J 5 bases, with 8 bases left between them. CDR3 nucleotides: TGTGCCAGCAGATTTGCCGATCAGCCCCAGCATTTT. The encoded protein is CASRFADQPQHF.

This clonotype has more than one count but fewer than ten. This chain uses TRBV4-3 with TRBJ2-2; D may be TRBD1 (6 bases). From germline, CDR1 is LGHNA and CDR2 YSLEER. The CDR3 sequence is 14 residues long. V was clipped by 1 base and J by 7 bases, with 10 bases between them. Written as DNA, the CDR3 is TGCGCCAGCAGCCAAGGACAGGCCGGCGGGGAGCTGTTTTTT. It yields the protein CASSQGQAGGELFF.

This clonotype was picked up many times. This chain links TRBV4-2 with TRBJ2-7, with D hard to call. Germline values: CDR1 LGHNA, CDR2 YNFKEQ. The CDR3 spans 15 residues. The V and J ends lost 0 bases and 3 bases respectively, with 12 bases between them. CDR3 amino acids: CASSQDRGGLYEQYF. CDR3 bases: TGTGCCAGCAGCCAAGATCGAGGCGGTCTCTACGAGCAGTACTTC.